This TCR beta chain was found in a study of immune evolution from preneoplasia to lung adenocarcinoma. This table comes from immunoSEQ multiplex PCR, and its TCRdb copy is limited to in-frame clones, with some not included. The sample lists 5,500 to 7,000 clones; about four fifths were seen once. Germline CDR1 and CDR2: SGHDT and YYEEEE. The CDR3 is 14 amino acids. V was clipped by 4 bases and J by 5 bases, with 15 bases between them. The source is a person aged 60-79 years with lung adenocarcinoma. The chain uses TRBV5-6 and TRBJ2-5; either TRBD1 or TRBD2 may supply D (5 bases each). Source material: FFPE adjacent normal lung tissue. The CDR3 reads CASSVAGTLETQYF. As DNA, the CDR3 is TGTGCCAGCAGCGTTGCCGGGACGTTGGAGACCCAGTACTTC.